The text below deals with one T cell receptor beta chain. The CDR3 runs to 12 residues. Germline V gene data show CDR1 as SQVTM and CDR2 as ANQGSEA. Combining a sample-barcoded 5' primer with a J-beta primer mix, a second PCR ran for roughly 7 to 11 cycles. TCRdb independently ran MiXCR on the 5' RACE reads; one entry per CDR3 protein. The table records 750,000 to 950,000 distinct CDR3 sequences, around half of them present only once. The data were obtained in a study of blood T cells in healthy people across ages. The sequencing sample was made of blood. The receptor's source is an elderly man in good health. V and J are TRBV29-1 and TRBJ2-4; 7 nucleotides line up with TRBD2. The J call is doubtful: the DNA matches TRBJ2-7 better. The CDR3: CSGRTSYNEQYF. The CDR3 nucleotides are TGCAGCGGAAGGACTAGTTATAACGAGCAGTACTTC.